Listed below are T cell receptor beta chains from one sample, sequenced in a study of blood T cell repertoires in COVID-19. Some clones are missing from TCRdb's copy, which holds only in-frame ones; the method was immunoSEQ multiplex PCR. The sample includes 250,000 to 350,000 clones, roughly 87% seen only once; the top ten take about 2.2%. Sequencing was done on a sample of peripheral blood. The receptors were gathered from a woman in her 50s who had recovered from COVID-19. Each CDR3 is given without its conserved first and last residue.

v_call cdr3_aa
TRBV5-4 ASRGRELGLTEAF
TRBV10-3 AISESKQGVGGNTIY
TRBV18 ASSPQGDSNQPQH
TRBV6-2/TRBV6-3 ASSPRPSGVVRTEAF
TRBV7-2 ASSQGQVDEQF
TRBV5-1 ASSQDRAFDHEQF
TRBV4-1 ASSQHHTQRNEKLF
TRBV19 ASSGHYSNQPQH
TRBV9 ASSSGTGHSTDTQY
TRBV2 ASSDELRGTLGNEQY
TRBV29-1 SVRRTGVYGYT
TRBV28 ASSLGWGVDGYT